These T cell receptor beta chains were read from a single sample in a study of blood T cells in healthy people across ages. TCRdb passed the 5' RACE reads through MiXCR, listing each CDR3 protein once. The repertoire holds around 1,700,000 distinct CDR3 sequences, about 28% seen once, with 7.7% in the top ten. The source material was blood. The receptor source for this set is a woman aged 25-40 years in good health. Both conserved end residues are part of each CDR3. Each record gives: V gene, D gene, J gene, clone size, CDR3 DNA, CDR3 protein. The D gene is left open where the match is weak. The listing skips clone size in some rows; elsewhere it reads once, few, many or a size class.

v_gene: TRBV20-1; d_gene: NA; j_gene: TRBJ1-2; abundance: few; CDR3nt: TGCAGTGCCAGGGACCCCTCGAGAGGTGGCTACACCTTC; CDR3aa: CSARDPSRGGYTF
v_gene: TRBV12-3/TRBV12-4; d_gene: TRBD2; j_gene: TRBJ2-3; abundance: NA; CDR3nt: TGTGCCAGCAGTTTTGGGATAGCGGGAGCAGATACGCAGTATTTT; CDR3aa: CASSFGIAGADTQYF
v_gene: TRBV7-9; d_gene: TRBD1; j_gene: TRBJ2-5; abundance: few; CDR3nt: TGTGCCAGCAGCCCTAGTTGGGACAGGCAAGAGACCCAGTACTTC; CDR3aa: CASSPSWDRQETQYF
v_gene: TRBV20-1; d_gene: NA; j_gene: TRBJ2-2; abundance: NA; CDR3nt: TGCAGTGCTAGTGCCGGGACTTCCGGGGAGCTGTTTTTT; CDR3aa: CSASAGTSGELFF
v_gene: TRBV6-2/TRBV6-3; d_gene: NA; j_gene: TRBJ2-7; abundance: many; CDR3nt: TGTGCCAGCTCCATAAACAGGGAAGACGAGCAGTACTTC; CDR3aa: CASSINREDEQYF
v_gene: TRBV5-6; d_gene: TRBD2; j_gene: TRBJ2-5; abundance: few; CDR3nt: TGTGCCAGCAGCTCCCTAGCCGGGGAGGGTCTGAAGGAGACCCAGTACTTC; CDR3aa: CASSSLAGEGLKETQYF
v_gene: TRBV5-1; d_gene: TRBD1; j_gene: TRBJ2-7; abundance: few; CDR3nt: TGCGCCAGCAGCGGTACCGGGACAGGGCCCTACGAGCAGTACTTC; CDR3aa: CASSGTGTGPYEQYF
v_gene: TRBV4-2; d_gene: TRBD1; j_gene: TRBJ2-5; abundance: NA; CDR3nt: TGTGCCAGCAGCCAAGCTGGACAGGTATCGGCGACCCAGTACTTC; CDR3aa: CASSQAGQVSATQYF
v_gene: TRBV7-2; d_gene: NA; j_gene: TRBJ2-5; abundance: NA; CDR3nt: TGTGCCAGCAGCTTAGACAGGGAGAAGAGGACCCAGTACTTC; CDR3aa: CASSLDREKRTQYF
v_gene: TRBV6-2/TRBV6-3; d_gene: TRBD1; j_gene: TRBJ2-2; abundance: NA; CDR3nt: TGTGCCAGCAGTGGACAGGGGGATGGCGGGGAGCTGTTTTTT; CDR3aa: CASSGQGDGGELFF
v_gene: TRBV5-1; d_gene: NA; j_gene: TRBJ2-3; abundance: few; CDR3nt: TGCGCCAGCAGCCTTCTAGGGACTCAAACGGGGGATACGCAGTATTTT; CDR3aa: CASSLLGTQTGDTQYF
v_gene: TRBV12-3/TRBV12-4; d_gene: TRBD2; j_gene: TRBJ2-3; abundance: many; CDR3nt: TGTGCCAGCAGTGGGACTAGCGGGAGGTCAACAGATACGCAGTATTTT; CDR3aa: CASSGTSGRSTDTQYF
v_gene: TRBV20-1; d_gene: TRBD1; j_gene: TRBJ2-1; abundance: NA; CDR3nt: TGCAGTGCTAGCTTCGGACAGGGGCTGAATGAGCAGTTCTTC; CDR3aa: CSASFGQGLNEQFF
v_gene: TRBV29-1; d_gene: NA; j_gene: TRBJ1-5; abundance: NA; CDR3nt: TGCAGCGTTGGGGGAGAGAATCAGCCCCAGCATTTT; CDR3aa: CSVGGENQPQHF
v_gene: TRBV12-3/TRBV12-4; d_gene: NA; j_gene: TRBJ1-3; abundance: NA; CDR3nt: TGTGCCAGGAGTTCTAGGGGAAACACCATATATTTT; CDR3aa: CARSSRGNTIYF
v_gene: TRBV7-8; d_gene: NA; j_gene: TRBJ2-1; abundance: NA; CDR3nt: TGTGCCAGCAGCTTTCATTCCTTGGGTGAGCAGTTCTTC; CDR3aa: CASSFHSLGEQFF
v_gene: TRBV29-1; d_gene: NA; j_gene: TRBJ2-7; abundance: many; CDR3nt: TGCAGCGTTGAACGTCAGGGCAGCTCCTACGAGCAGTACTTC; CDR3aa: CSVERQGSSYEQYF
v_gene: TRBV10-2; d_gene: TRBD2; j_gene: TRBJ2-3; abundance: NA; CDR3nt: TGCGCCACCTTTGGAGGGGTGGCTAGCGGGAGCGCAGATACGCAGTATTTT; CDR3aa: CATFGGVASGSADTQYF
v_gene: TRBV7-6; d_gene: NA; j_gene: TRBJ1-6; abundance: NA; CDR3nt: TGTGCCAGCAGAGGGGTGGTGAATTCACCCCTTCACTTT; CDR3aa: CASRGVVNSPLHF
v_gene: TRBV5-1; d_gene: TRBD1; j_gene: TRBJ1-2; abundance: few; CDR3nt: TGCGCCAGCAGCCTAGAGAGGGGGCGCAGCCTTGGCTACACCTTC; CDR3aa: CASSLERGRSLGYTF
v_gene: TRBV2; d_gene: TRBD2; j_gene: TRBJ2-5; abundance: NA; CDR3nt: TGTGCCAGCAGTGCTCGACTAGCGGAGACCCAGTACTTC; CDR3aa: CASSARLAETQYF
v_gene: TRBV10-3; d_gene: NA; j_gene: TRBJ2-5; abundance: many; CDR3nt: TGTGCCATCCGGGCCGGAGAGACCCAGTACTTC; CDR3aa: CAIRAGETQYF
v_gene: TRBV20-1; d_gene: NA; j_gene: TRBJ2-4; abundance: NA; CDR3nt: TGCAGTGCTCACCGCGGGGAGAACAATGAGCAGTACTTC; CDR3aa: CSAHRGENNEQYF
v_gene: TRBV6-1; d_gene: NA; j_gene: TRBJ1-6; abundance: few; CDR3nt: TGTGCCAGCAAAACTAAGCCAGTTGGGTTTTCACCCCTCCACTTT; CDR3aa: CASKTKPVGFSPLHF
v_gene: TRBV20-1; d_gene: TRBD2; j_gene: TRBJ2-5; abundance: many; CDR3nt: TGCAGTAGCTTTGGACTAGCGGGAGAGACCCAGTACTTC; CDR3aa: CSSFGLAGETQYF
v_gene: TRBV12-3/TRBV12-4; d_gene: NA; j_gene: TRBJ2-7; abundance: many; CDR3nt: TGTGCCAGCAGTCACAGCCCCTACGAGCAGTACTTC; CDR3aa: CASSHSPYEQYF
v_gene: TRBV7-2; d_gene: TRBD2; j_gene: TRBJ2-3; abundance: NA; CDR3nt: TGTGCCAGCAGTCCCCTAGCGGGAGGTGGGGGAGATACGCAGTATTTT; CDR3aa: CASSPLAGGGGDTQYF
v_gene: TRBV28; d_gene: NA; j_gene: TRBJ2-3; abundance: NA; CDR3nt: TGTGCCAGCAGTATGAGGGATACAGATACGCAGTATTTT; CDR3aa: CASSMRDTDTQYF
v_gene: TRBV5-6; d_gene: NA; j_gene: TRBJ2-7; abundance: NA; CDR3nt: TGTGCCAGCAGCCGCACAGGGTTTCTTTACGAGCAGTACTTC; CDR3aa: CASSRTGFLYEQYF
v_gene: TRBV20-1; d_gene: NA; j_gene: TRBJ2-7; abundance: few; CDR3nt: TGCAGTGCTAGAGATCGCCAACGAAATATCTACGAGCAGTACTTC; CDR3aa: CSARDRQRNIYEQYF
v_gene: TRBV12-3/TRBV12-4; d_gene: TRBD2; j_gene: TRBJ2-7; abundance: many; CDR3nt: TGTGCCAGCAGGGGCGGGGGAAATCTCGAGCAGTACTTC; CDR3aa: CASRGGGNLEQYF
v_gene: TRBV10-3; d_gene: TRBD1; j_gene: TRBJ1-6; abundance: NA; CDR3nt: TGTGCCATCAGTCGTACAGGGGATAATTCACCCCTCCACTTT; CDR3aa: CAISRTGDNSPLHF
v_gene: TRBV5-1; d_gene: TRBD1; j_gene: TRBJ2-2; abundance: few; CDR3nt: TGCGCCAGCAGCTACCGGGACAGGGACACCGGGGAGCTGTTTTTT; CDR3aa: CASSYRDRDTGELFF
v_gene: TRBV5-1; d_gene: TRBD1; j_gene: TRBJ1-4; abundance: many; CDR3nt: TGCGCCAGCAGCGAGGAGTCGACAGGGCTTGCAACTAATGAAAAACTGTTTTTT; CDR3aa: CASSEESTGLATNEKLFF
v_gene: TRBV11-2; d_gene: TRBD1; j_gene: TRBJ2-1; abundance: NA; CDR3nt: TGTGCCAGCAACTTACAGGGGATTAATGAGCAGTTCTTC; CDR3aa: CASNLQGINEQFF
v_gene: TRBV12-3/TRBV12-4; d_gene: NA; j_gene: TRBJ2-1; abundance: NA; CDR3nt: TGTGCCAGCAGTTTAAGGGGAGATCTGTTCTTC; CDR3aa: CASSLRGDLFF
v_gene: TRBV27; d_gene: NA; j_gene: TRBJ1-4; abundance: NA; CDR3nt: TGTGCCAGCAGTTCGCCGATTCGGGGTGAAAAACTGTTTTTT; CDR3aa: CASSSPIRGEKLFF
v_gene: TRBV12-3/TRBV12-4; d_gene: TRBD2; j_gene: TRBJ2-3; abundance: NA; CDR3nt: TGTGCCAGCAGTTTATCTGGGACTAGCATAGATACGCAGTATTTT; CDR3aa: CASSLSGTSIDTQYF
v_gene: TRBV27; d_gene: TRBD1; j_gene: TRBJ2-7; abundance: NA; CDR3nt: TGTGCCAGCAGTTATTTTCGGGGACAGGGCCTCTACGAGCAGTACTTC; CDR3aa: CASSYFRGQGLYEQYF
v_gene: TRBV3-1; d_gene: NA; j_gene: TRBJ2-7; abundance: many; CDR3nt: TGTGCCAGCAGCCAGGCCGGACGGAGCGGCTACGAGCAGTACTTC; CDR3aa: CASSQAGRSGYEQYF
v_gene: TRBV10-3; d_gene: NA; j_gene: TRBJ1-1; abundance: few; CDR3nt: TGTGCCATCAGTTCTGGGGGGACTGAAGCTTTCTTT; CDR3aa: CAISSGGTEAFF
v_gene: TRBV10-3; d_gene: TRBD1; j_gene: TRBJ2-3; abundance: NA; CDR3nt: TGTGCCACCCGACAGGGGGCCCGGACAGATACGCAGTATTTT; CDR3aa: CATRQGARTDTQYF
v_gene: TRBV5-1; d_gene: NA; j_gene: TRBJ2-3; abundance: few; CDR3nt: TGCGCCAGCAGCTTGGAGGTCTACACAGATACGCAGTATTTT; CDR3aa: CASSLEVYTDTQYF
v_gene: TRBV6-5; d_gene: NA; j_gene: TRBJ2-7; abundance: NA; CDR3nt: TGTGCCAGCCGCCGGGGAAGAGGCACCTACGAGCAGTACTTC; CDR3aa: CASRRGRGTYEQYF
v_gene: TRBV6-5; d_gene: NA; j_gene: TRBJ2-1; abundance: many; CDR3nt: TGTGCCAGCAGTTACGGGCGGGAGCAGTTCTTC; CDR3aa: CASSYGREQFF